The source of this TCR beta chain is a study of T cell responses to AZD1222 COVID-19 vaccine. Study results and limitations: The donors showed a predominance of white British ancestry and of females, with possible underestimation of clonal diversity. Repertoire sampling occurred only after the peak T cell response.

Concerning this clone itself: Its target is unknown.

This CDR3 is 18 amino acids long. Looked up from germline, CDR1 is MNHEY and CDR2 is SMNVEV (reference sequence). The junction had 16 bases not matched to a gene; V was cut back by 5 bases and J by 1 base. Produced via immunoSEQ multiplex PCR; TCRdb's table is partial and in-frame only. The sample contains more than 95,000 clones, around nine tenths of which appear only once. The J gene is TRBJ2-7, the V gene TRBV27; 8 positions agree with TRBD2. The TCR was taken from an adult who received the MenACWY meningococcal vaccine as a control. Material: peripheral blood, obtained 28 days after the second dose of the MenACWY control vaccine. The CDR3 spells CASSGRPGRGATSYEQYF. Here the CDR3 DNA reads TGTGCCAGCAGTGGCCGCCCCGGGCGGGGGGCCACTTCCTACGAGCAGTACTTC.